Below are 23 T cell receptor beta chains sequenced from a single sample in a study of cytomegalovirus exposure and HLA in healthy donors. With 60 Vbeta and 13 Jbeta primers, the PCR was carried out. Assay used: immunoSEQ multiplex PCR; TCRdb lists only in-frame clones, some missing. The sample yields fewer than 130,000 clones, over 60% seen once. Sequencing was performed on PBMCs. Receptors were obtained from a woman aged 55 to 70 in good health and CMV-seropositive.

The V call is TRBV5-4, the J call TRBJ1-1; D is possibly TRBD1 (6 bases). The CDR3 is 14 residues long. Trimming removed 3 bases from V and 0 bases from J, with 9 bases in between. Looked up from germline, CDR1 is SGHNT and CDR2 is YYREEE (reference sequence). The CDR3 loop is CASSSDSMNTEAFF. In nucleotides, the CDR3 is TGTGCCAGCAGCTCGGACAGTATGAACACTGAAGCTTTCTTT.

This clone was seen once. This rearrangement joins TRBV4-1 to TRBJ1-2, with D possibly being TRBD1 (5 bases). CDR3 size: 15 residues. The V end was cut by 3 bases, the J end by 3 bases, with 14 bases between. Per the germline V gene, CDR1 is MGHRA and CDR2 is YSYEKL. For the CDR3, the DNA is TGCGCCAGCAGCCACAGGGCCTGGGGCGACTATGGCTACACCTTC. It yields the protein CASSHRAWGDYGYTF.

The J gene is TRBJ2-3, the V gene TRBV27; TRBD1 matches at 12 bases. V was clipped by 3 bases and J by 1 base; unmatched bases: 2. Germline values: CDR1 MNHEY, CDR2 SMNVEV (reference sequence). This CDR3 is 16 amino acids long. CDR3 amino acids: CASSLGTGGGTDTQYF. The CDR3 DNA follows: TGTGCCAGCAGTTTGGGGACAGGGGGCGGCACAGATACGCAGTATTTT.

The chain employs TRBV9 and TRBJ1-3; D possibly corresponds to TRBD1 (5 bases). V lost 1 base to trimming and J lost 4 bases, with 9 bases between them. The CDR3 covers 14 residues. CDR1 is SGDLS and CDR2 is YYNGEE in the germline V gene. Here the CDR3 reads CASSVWDSGNTIYF. The CDR3 DNA reads as TGTGCCAGCAGCGTATGGGACTCCGGAAACACCATATATTTT.

The chain combines TRBV5-5 with TRBJ2-7; 8 bases match TRBD2. This CDR3 is built from 16 residues. J gave up 5 bases and V 0 bases, and 10 bases lay outside the gene matches. Per the germline V gene, CDR1 is SGHKS and CDR2 is YYEKEE (reference sequence). The CDR3 nucleotides read TGTGCCAGCAGCTTGGCCATCGGGAGGGCCTTCGACGAGCAGTACTTC. Its translation: CASSLAIGRAFDEQYF.

The V and J genes are TRBV27 and TRBJ1-2, with 7 nucleotides matching TRBD1. The junction had 11 bases not matched to a gene; V was cut back by 6 bases and J by 4 bases. This CDR3 comprises 15 residues. Germline V gives CDR1 MNHEY, CDR2 SMNVEV (reference sequence). The DNA for the CDR3 is TGTGCCAGCAGCCTAAAACAGGGGTTTGTCTATGGCTACACCTTC. As protein: CASSLKQGFVYGYTF.

The chain couples TRBV7-9 to TRBJ2-1, with 7 bases lining up with TRBD2. This CDR3 spans 17 amino acids. Germline CDR1 SEHNR, CDR2 FQNEAQ (reference sequence). Losses at the gene ends were 8 bases for V and 0 bases for J; bases not matched to a gene: 13. The CDR3 loop reads CASGGGFSGHSYNEQFF. The CDR3 DNA follows: TGTGCCAGCGGGGGGGGATTTAGCGGTCACTCCTACAATGAGCAGTTCTTC.

The rearrangement uses TRBV7-9 and TRBJ2-4, with D possibly being TRBD2 (5 bases). From germline, CDR1 is SEHNR and CDR2 FQNEAQ (reference sequence). V lost 3 bases and J 0 bases, leaving 12 bases between the germline ends. CDR3 length: 16 amino acids. CDR3 nucleotide sequence: TGTGCCAGCAGCTTTAGGAGGCCCCTAGCCAAAAACATTCAGTACTTC. Amino acids: CASSFRRPLAKNIQYF.

This chain connects TRBV7-3 to TRBJ2-1; 13 positions agree with TRBD2. Germline V gene lookup returns CDR1 SGHTA and CDR2 FQGTGA. J gave up 8 bases and V 1 base, and 5 bases lay outside the gene matches. This CDR3 spans 16 amino acids. The CDR3 nucleotides are TGTGCCAGCAGCTTAAAGGGGACTAGCGGGAATGATGAGCAGTTCTTC. Its protein product is CASSLKGTSGNDEQFF.

V gene TRBV14 combines with J gene TRBJ2-1; perhaps TRBD2 as D (7 bases). This CDR3 has 14 residues. V was pared by 1 base and J by 11 bases, with 15 bases between. Germline CDR1 and CDR2: SGHDN and FVKESK. CDR3 DNA sequence: TGTGCCAGCAGCCAAGTAGGCGGGGGCGGCAAGCAGTTCTTC. Encoded protein: CASSQVGGGGKQFF.

The chain uses TRBV5-1 and TRBJ2-7; 8 nucleotides align to TRBD2. The junction had 7 bases not matched to a gene; V was cut back by 4 bases and J by 1 base. Germline CDR1 and CDR2: SGHRS and YFSETQ. The CDR3 sequence is 15 residues long. Written as DNA, the CDR3 is TGCGCCAGCAGCGGAAGCGGGAGCAGGTCCTACGAGCAGTACTTC. Protein: CASSGSGSRSYEQYF.

The rearrangement joins TRBV6-5 to TRBJ1-5, with 8 bases identical to TRBD1. Germline V gene sequence: CDR1 MNHEY, CDR2 SVGAGI. The length of the CDR3 is 15 residues. Trimming cost V 6 bases and J 2 bases; bases outside gene matches: 6. Here the CDR3 reads CASRMAGQGNQPQHF. CDR3 in DNA: TGTGCCAGCAGGATGGCGGGACAGGGCAATCAGCCCCAGCATTTT.

This clone was observed a single time. The gene calls are TRBV28 and TRBJ2-7, with D possibly matching TRBD2 (6 bases). Trimming left V 5 bases short and J 3 bases short, with 14 bases between. Germline loops: CDR1 MDHEN, CDR2 SYDVKM. The CDR3 is 14 amino acids. The CDR3 sequence: CASSPSLALYEQYF. DNA of the CDR3: TGTGCCAGCAGTCCCAGTCTAGCGCTCTACGAGCAGTACTTC.

The V and J genes are TRBV5-1 and TRBJ2-5, with TRBD1 matching over 7 bases. The CDR3 covers 17 residues. With 0 bases clipped from V and 0 bases from J, the junction kept 8 bases outside the gene matches. CDR1 is SGHRS and CDR2 is YFSETQ in the germline V gene. The CDR3 nucleotides are TGCGCCAGCAGCTTGGGACAGGGTATTTCGTACCAAGAGACCCAGTACTTC. The encoded protein is CASSLGQGISYQETQYF.

The chain is built from TRBV29-1 and TRBJ2-7, with 9 bases that match TRBD1. V was clipped by 7 bases and J by 4 bases; unmatched bases: 8. The CDR3 contains 13 residues. CDR1 is SQVTM, CDR2 ANQGSEA, per germline. DNA of the CDR3: TGCAGCGCCGGACAGGGGACCGAATACGAGCAGTACTTC. It translates to CSAGQGTEYEQYF.

The chain combines TRBV5-1 with TRBJ2-2; a possible D gene is TRBD2 (6 bases). CDR3 size: 15 residues. The germline gives CDR1 SGHRS, CDR2 YFSETQ. V lost 4 bases and J lost 5, with 15 bases in between. CDR3 sequence reads: CASSGGEVYTGELFF. The CDR3 DNA sequence: TGCGCCAGCAGCGGCGGGGAGGTCTATACCGGGGAGCTGTTTTTT.

This rearrangement joins TRBV5-1 to TRBJ1-1, with D unresolved. The germline gives CDR1 SGHRS, CDR2 YFSETQ. The ends were cut back, 0 bases at V and 6 bases at J, with 12 bases in the middle. CDR3 size: 14 residues. The CDR3 sequence: CASSLASERPEAFF. For the CDR3, the DNA is TGCGCCAGCAGCTTGGCCTCAGAGCGTCCTGAAGCTTTCTTT.

The V call is TRBV11-2, the J call TRBJ2-7; 11 positions match TRBD1. From germline, CDR1 is SGHAT and CDR2 FQNNGV. Unmatched junction bases numbered 4, after V lost 5 bases and J lost 7 bases. The CDR3 length is 13 residues. CDR3 sequence reads: CASSLDRGREQYF. The CDR3 nucleotides are TGTGCCAGCAGCCTGGACAGGGGGCGAGAGCAGTACTTC.

This chain uses TRBV19 with TRBJ1-2; 7 bases align to TRBD1. Germline V gives CDR1 LNHDA, CDR2 SQIVND (reference sequence). CDR3 length equals 14 residues. V trimming: 7 bases; J trimming: 0 bases; junction bases outside the gene matches: 5. CDR3 in amino acids: CASIKGAPNYGYTF. The CDR3, as DNA: TGTGCCAGTATTAAGGGGGCTCCTAACTATGGCTACACCTTC.

Comment on this clone: A read error may produce the germline difference seen at one junction end. The J gene is TRBJ1-2, the V gene TRBV15; a weak D match, TRBD1 (6 bases). CDR1 and CDR2 from the germline V gene are LNHNV and YYDKDF (reference sequence). CDR3 size: 14 residues. CDR3 in DNA: TGTGCCACCGGCAGAGATCGACAGGCCCCTGGCTACACCTTC. This encodes CATGRDRQAPGYTF.

The chain links TRBV10-3 to TRBJ2-6; D may be TRBD1 (6 bases). V dropped 6 bases and J dropped 6 bases, with 9 bases sitting between them. The CDR3 loop spans 13 amino acids. CDR1 ENHRY and CDR2 SYGVKD come from the germline V gene. The CDR3 nucleotides read TGTGCCATCAGCCACAGGGAGGCCAACGTCCTGACTTTC. Translated: CAISHREANVLTF.

This sequence joins TRBV6-1 and TRBJ2-7, with D possibly being TRBD2 (6 bases). The CDR3 has 14 amino acids. Trimming pared 7 bases from V and 0 bases from J, leaving 13 bases between. Looked up from germline, CDR1 is MNHNS and CDR2 is SASEGT. CDR3 in amino acids: CASMLAALSYEQYF. The CDR3 DNA follows: TGTGCCAGCATGTTAGCGGCCCTCTCCTACGAGCAGTACTTC.

The chain couples TRBV27 to TRBJ2-1; TRBD1 might be the D (6 bases). Looked up from germline, CDR1 is MNHEY and CDR2 is SMNVEV (reference sequence). V dropped 5 bases and J dropped 4 bases, with 15 bases sitting between them. The CDR3 runs 15 residues. The CDR3 region has the DNA TGTGCCAGCAGTCCCAACAGGGAGCTTTACAATGAGCAGTTCTTC. Translated, it gives CASSPNRELYNEQFF.